Reported below is one TCR beta chain. cDNA reverse transcribed from extracted RNA served as the sequencing template. Sequenced by immunoSEQ multiplex PCR; TCRdb stores in-frame clones only, minus some. The sample lists roughly 250,000 clones, approximately 61% occurring once. From germline, CDR1 is SNHLY and CDR2 FYNNEI. The CDR3 length is 15 residues. Trimming removed 4 bases from V and 6 bases from J; junction bases left unmatched: 3. The data stem from a study of CD8+ T cells in alopecia areata. CD4+ and CD8+ T cells were sorted from PBMCs stained for CD3, CD4 and CD8. The material was CD4+ T cells sorted from blood, obtained at week 0. The sequence derives from a human donor with alopecia areata. The chain employs TRBV2 and TRBJ1-6, with 10 bases fitting TRBD1. The DNA of the CDR3 is TGTGCCAGCAGTGCGGGACAGGGGACTAATTCACCCCTCCACTTT. This codes for CASSAGQGTNSPLHF.